Each of the 10 T cell receptor beta chains below was sequenced from the same sample in a study of vaccination and CD4 T cells after COVID-19. MiXCR, run by TCRdb on the PCR reads, gives a single entry per CDR3 protein. This table has approximately 36,000 distinct CDR3 sequences, 35% to 40% appearing once. Regarding time point: late sampling 161 to 241 days after vaccination in a few convalescent patients. This specimen was CD4+ T cells from blood, taken about 7 months after SARS-CoV-2 vaccination. Receptors originate from a human donor who had recovered from COVID-19.

This clonotype was seen only a few times. The rearrangement uses TRBV19 and TRBJ2-1; possibly TRBD2 for D (5 bases). Germline CDR1 LNHDA, CDR2 SQIVND (reference sequence). This CDR3 spans 15 amino acids. V was shortened by 1 base and J by 3 bases, with 10 bases between the two germline ends. The DNA for the CDR3 is TGTGCCAGTAGTATAGGGGCAGGACTCTACAATGAGCAGTTCTTC. This codes for CASSIGAGLYNEQFF.

The genes are TRBV27 and TRBJ2-4; D might be TRBD2 (5 bases). Germline loops: CDR1 MNHEY, CDR2 SMNVEV (reference sequence). The CDR3 has 15 residues. Trimming stripped 4 bases from V and 0 bases from J, with 10 bases between. CDR3 sequence: CASSSLEEAKNIQYF. The DNA for the CDR3 is TGTGCCAGCAGTTCCCTGGAGGAAGCCAAAAACATTCAGTACTTC.

This chain uses TRBV7-9 with TRBJ2-2; D gene ambiguous. Germline loops: CDR1 SEHNR, CDR2 FQNEAQ (reference sequence). CDR3 length: 13 residues. V lost 4 bases and J 2 bases, leaving 5 bases between the germline ends. The CDR3 sequence is CASSSLNTGELFF. CDR3 DNA: TGTGCCAGCAGCTCTTTAAACACCGGGGAGCTGTTTTTT.

This clonotype showed up many times. The chain carries TRBV20-1 and TRBJ1-5; the D is unclear. In germline, CDR1 is DFQATT, CDR2 SNEGSKA (reference sequence). The CDR3 extends over 14 amino acids. The V end lost 4 bases, the J end lost 4 bases, and 14 bases lay between the germline ends. The CDR3 sequence is CSAIGPEENQPQHF. The CDR3 DNA sequence: TGCAGTGCTATCGGGCCGGAGGAGAATCAGCCCCAGCATTTT.

The chain recombines TRBV4-2 with TRBJ1-1; 11 bases fit TRBD1. This CDR3 is built from 18 residues. Germline values: CDR1 LGHNA, CDR2 YNFKEQ. Unmatched junction bases numbered 10, after V lost 2 bases and J lost 2 bases. The chain's CDR3 is CASSQSGTGGYRNTEAFF. The CDR3 DNA reads TGTGCCAGCAGCCAAAGCGGGACAGGGGGGTACCGAAACACTGAAGCTTTCTTT.

V usage is TRBV5-4 and J usage is TRBJ2-5, with D perhaps assigned TRBD1 or TRBD2 (6 bases each). Trimming took 4 bases from V and 1 from J, leaving 14 bases between them. The CDR3 has 15 residues. CDR1 is SGHNT and CDR2 is YYREEE in the germline V gene (reference sequence). The CDR3 DNA sequence: TGTGCCAGCAGCGGGGGGCAGAGAGTCCAAGAGACCCAGTACTTC. Protein: CASSGGQRVQETQYF.

The chain uses TRBV4-1 and TRBJ1-5; unclear D gene. There are 16 residues in the CDR3. Germline V gives CDR1 MGHRA, CDR2 YSYEKL. With 2 bases removed from V and 2 bases from J, the gap between germline ends came to 13 bases. The CDR3 coding sequence is TGCGCCAGCAGCCAACATAATACGGCAGGCAATCAGCCCCAGCATTTT. Translated, it gives CASSQHNTAGNQPQHF.

V gene TRBV20-1 combines with J gene TRBJ2-7; TRBD1 matches at 9 bases. V shed 5 bases and J 2 bases; nucleotides not matched to a gene: 7. This CDR3 region has 14 residues. From germline, CDR1 is DFQATT and CDR2 SNEGSKA (reference sequence). CDR3 region: CSASPGQGAYEQYF. In DNA form, the CDR3 reads TGCAGTGCTTCCCCGGGACAGGGCGCCTACGAGCAGTACTTC.

This rearrangement joins TRBV19 to TRBJ1-6, with 7 bases identical to TRBD1. V trimming: 8 bases; J trimming: 2 bases; junction bases outside the gene matches: 6. The CDR3 spans 15 residues. The germline CDR1 and CDR2 sequences are LNHDA and SQIVND (reference sequence). The CDR3 protein is CASSGGMPYNSPLHF. DNA for the CDR3: TGTGCCAGTTCAGGGGGAATGCCCTATAATTCACCCCTCCACTTT.

This clonotype turned up a few times. V and J are TRBV19 and TRBJ1-2, with D maybe TRBD1 (6 bases). Germline CDR1 reads LNHDA; CDR2 reads SQIVND (reference sequence). There are 15 residues in the CDR3. Trimming left V 7 bases short and J 4 bases short, with 19 bases between. CDR3: CASISHTGRPYGYTF. The CDR3 nucleotides read TGTGCCAGTATTTCACATACAGGGCGACCCTATGGCTACACCTTC. Together with reference TRBV19 and TRBJ1-2, the CDR3 gives the full variable domain: DGGITQSPKYLFRKEGQNVTLSCEQNLNHDAMYWYRQDPGQGLRLIYYSQIVNDFQKGDIAEGYSVSREKKESFPLTVTSAQKNPTAFYLCASISHTGRPYGYTFGSGTRLTVV.